The 19 T cell receptor beta chains below all came from one sample that was sequenced in a study of blood T cell repertoires in COVID-19. The data were produced by immunoSEQ multiplex PCR, yet TCRdb's version contains in-frame clones alone and is incomplete. The table includes about 130,000 clones, roughly 80% detected once. The specimen was peripheral blood. The receptors were sampled from a woman aged 45-59 years with acute or convalescent COVID-19.

V is TRBV20-1 and J is TRBJ1-5; D not certain. Germline lookup yields CDR1 DFQATT and CDR2 SNEGSKA (reference sequence). Trimming cost V 3 bases and J 0 bases, with 9 bases left between them. CDR3 length equals 14 residues. Here the CDR3 reads CSASRTRSNQPQHF. In DNA, the CDR3 is TGCAGTGCTAGTCGTACGCGTAGCAATCAGCCCCAGCATTTT.

The V gene is TRBV6-5, the J gene TRBJ2-1; D might be TRBD2 (5 bases). V lost 6 bases and J lost 0, with 12 bases in between. The germline gives CDR1 MNHEY, CDR2 SVGAGI. This CDR3 has 15 residues. CDR3 region: CASRPRGDSYNEQFF. Here the CDR3 DNA reads TGTGCCAGCAGGCCCCGGGGTGACTCCTACAATGAGCAGTTCTTC.

The V and J genes are TRBV18 and TRBJ1-5, with a tentative D call TRBD1 (5 bases). V dropped 5 bases and J dropped 5 bases, with 10 bases sitting between them. The CDR3 has 13 residues. Germline CDR1 is KGHSH and CDR2 is LQKENI. The CDR3 nucleotides read TGTGCCAGCTCAGGCGGGACGGATCAGCCCCAGCATTTT. Amino acids: CASSGGTDQPQHF.

The chain employs TRBV6-1 and TRBJ1-2; 7 nucleotides line up with TRBD1. This CDR3 is built from 15 residues. Losses at the gene ends were 0 bases for V and 4 bases for J; bases not matched to a gene: 5. CDR1 is MNHNS and CDR2 is SASEGT in the germline V gene. Here the CDR3 reads CASSEAGTDPYGYTF. For the CDR3, the DNA is TGTGCCAGCAGTGAAGCCGGGACAGATCCCTATGGCTACACCTTC.

The chain has TRBV24-1 and TRBJ1-4; 10 bases map to TRBD1. The CDR3 is 16 amino acids. Trimming took 2 bases from V and 4 from J; bases not matched to a gene: 3. Looked up from germline, CDR1 is KGHDR and CDR2 is SFDVKD. CDR3 protein: CATSDSTGGLNEKLFF. The CDR3 DNA reads as TGTGCCACCAGTGATTCGACAGGGGGCCTTAATGAAAAACTGTTTTTT.

The chain has TRBV6-5 and TRBJ2-5, with 7 positions matching TRBD1. The length of the CDR3 is 14 residues. The V gene end was trimmed by 2 bases and the J gene end by 1 base; junction bases not matched to a gene: 1. The V gene's germline CDR1 is MNHEY and CDR2 SVGAGI. CDR3 region: CASSYGDSQETQYF. CDR3 sequence (DNA): TGTGCCAGCAGTTACGGGGACAGCCAAGAGACCCAGTACTTC.

The chain combines TRBV9 with TRBJ2-2, with 8 bases matching TRBD2. Germline V gene lookup returns CDR1 SGDLS and CDR2 YYNGEE. The CDR3 runs 17 residues. After removal of 0 bases from V and 7 bases from J, the junction contained 11 bases not matched to a gene. CDR3 DNA: TGTGCCAGCAGCGTAGACCCGGGAGGGAGGAAAGACGGGGAGCTGTTTTTT. Amino acids: CASSVDPGGRKDGELFF.

CDR3 nucleotides: TGTGCCAGCAGCGCCCGGGGGAACACTGAAGCTTTCTTT. It yields the protein CASSARGNTEAFF. The V and J genes are TRBV11-2 and TRBJ1-1; unclear D gene. CDR3 length: 13 amino acids. Germline V CDR1 and CDR2: SGHAT, FQNNGV. Trimming stripped 5 bases from V and 1 base from J, with 8 bases between.

The chain combines TRBV6-6 with TRBJ2-7, with no clear D. The V end was cut by 0 bases, the J end by 7 bases, with 13 bases between. Germline assignment: CDR1 MNHNY and CDR2 SVGAGI (reference sequence). The CDR3 length is 14 residues. The CDR3 protein is CASSYSSTAMEQYF. The CDR3, as DNA: TGTGCCAGCAGTTACTCGTCCACAGCCATGGAGCAGTACTTC.

The chain joins TRBV10-1 to TRBJ1-2; D call uncertain. Looked up from germline, CDR1 is WNHNN and CDR2 is SYGVQD (reference sequence). The CDR3 runs to 9 residues. Trimming pared 8 bases from V and 7 bases from J, leaving 5 bases between. CDR3 nucleotides: TGCGCCAGCGTCAGTGGCTACACCTTC. Translation gives CASVSGYTF.

V is TRBV4-1 and J is TRBJ1-1, with 7 bases lining up with TRBD1. V shed 4 bases, J shed 4 bases, and the junction held 6 bases outside the gene matches. The CDR3 has 14 residues. The V gene's germline CDR1 is MGHRA and CDR2 YSYEKL. CDR3 sequence: CASSLQGYGTEAFF. As DNA, the CDR3 is TGCGCCAGCAGCCTACAGGGGTACGGCACTGAAGCTTTCTTT.

This rearrangement joins TRBV5-1 to TRBJ2-6; 8 bases are shared with TRBD1. V was clipped by 5 bases and J by 0 bases; unmatched bases: 10. Germline lookup yields CDR1 SGHRS and CDR2 YFSETQ. This CDR3 contains 18 residues. CDR3 protein: CASRSSGGKDSGANVLTF. CDR3 sequence (DNA): TGCGCCAGCAGATCCTCAGGGGGCAAGGACTCTGGGGCCAACGTCCTGACTTTC.

This clone showed up just a few times. V and J are TRBV30 and TRBJ1-5; 7 nucleotides line up with TRBD1. V shed 3 bases and J 4 bases; nucleotides not matched to a gene: 6. Germline V lookup: CDR1 GTSNPN, CDR2 SVGIG (reference sequence). The CDR3 is made up of 14 amino acids. The CDR3 bases are TGTGCCTGGAGCGAGGGACAGTTTAATCAGCCCCAGCATTTT. This codes for CAWSEGQFNQPQHF.

The chain uses TRBV6-1 and TRBJ2-3; 8 bases map to TRBD1. The CDR3 spans 16 residues. V was clipped by 4 bases and J by 5 bases; unmatched bases: 11. Germline V lookup: CDR1 MNHNS, CDR2 SASEGT. The CDR3: CASSGAGGNIGDTQYF. CDR3 sequence (DNA): TGTGCCAGCAGTGGAGCAGGGGGCAACATCGGAGATACGCAGTATTTT.

J is TRBJ1-3 and V is TRBV29-1; no clear D gene. This CDR3 has 13 residues. V shed 5 bases and J shed 4 bases, with 12 bases lying between them. Germline V gives CDR1 SQVTM, CDR2 ANQGSEA. The CDR3 nucleotides are TGCAGCGTTAATGAGGGTCCAGGAAACACCATATATTTT. This codes for CSVNEGPGNTIYF.

This chain uses TRBV19 with TRBJ1-5; D call uncertain. Germline CDR1 is LNHDA and CDR2 is SQIVND (reference sequence). V gave up 5 bases and J gave up 0 bases, with 14 bases separating them. The CDR3 extends over 16 amino acids. As DNA, the CDR3 is TGTGCCAGTAGTTCCGTCAGAGAGGGTAGCAATCAGCCCCAGCATTTT. This gives the protein CASSSVREGSNQPQHF. The full variable domain, with the rest looked up from reference TRBV19 and TRBJ1-5, is DGGITQSPKYLFRKEGQNVTLSCEQNLNHDAMYWYRQDPGQGLRLIYYSQIVNDFQKGDIAEGYSVSREKKESFPLTVTSAQKNPTAFYLCASSSVREGSNQPQHFGDGTRLSIL.

This rearrangement joins TRBV2 to TRBJ1-5, with D perhaps TRBD1 (6 bases). Germline loops: CDR1 SNHLY, CDR2 FYNNEI. CDR3 length: 14 amino acids. Trimming shortened V by 6 bases and J by 0 bases, and 9 bases separated the two germline ends. CDR3 sequence: CASRQGSSNQPQHF. The CDR3 nucleotides are TGTGCCAGCAGGCAGGGGTCTAGCAATCAGCCCCAGCATTTT. Full variable domain (remainder filled in from reference TRBV2 and TRBJ1-5): EPEVTQTPSHQVTQMGQEVILRCVPISNHLYFYWYRQILGQKVEFLVSFYNNEISEKSEIFDDQFSVERPDGSNFTLKIRSTKLEDSAMYFCASRQGSSNQPQHFGDGTRLSIL.

The V and J genes are TRBV18 and TRBJ1-2, with TRBD1 matching 8 bases. The CDR3 length is 13 residues. V was pared by 3 bases and J by 12 bases, with 9 bases of the junction left unmatched. The germline V gene encodes CDR1 KGHSH and CDR2 LQKENI. This CDR3 reads CASSPLGQAADTF. In DNA, the CDR3 is TGTGCCAGCTCACCCCTGGGACAGGCTGCGGACACCTTC.

In this sample, this clone turned up a few times. This chain connects TRBV19 to TRBJ2-5; D gene ambiguous. Deletions cut 5 bases from V and 9 bases from J, with 16 bases between. CDR1 is LNHDA, CDR2 SQIVND, per germline (reference sequence). The CDR3 is 13 residues long. CDR3 in DNA: TGTGCCAGTAGTGAGGTGGCTGGCGACCCCCAGTACTTC. Residues: CASSEVAGDPQYF.